This T cell receptor (beta chain) originates from a study of cytomegalovirus exposure and HLA in healthy donors. Whole-study findings and limits: Some V segments, including TRBV6-2 and TRBV6-3, were excluded as indistinguishable.

The study ran its PCR with 60 Vbeta and 13 Jbeta primers. Data came from immunoSEQ multiplex PCR; TCRdb stores just in-frame clones and leaves some out. In all, the sample yields under 200,000 clones. V gave up 6 bases and J gave up 4 bases, with 15 bases separating them. Germline V lookup: CDR1 WSHSY, CDR2 SAAADI. The CDR3 is made up of 14 amino acids. Points on this clone: Antigen specificity is unknown.

The sequence derives from a man under 40 in good health and CMV-seronegative. Sequencing input: PBMCs. This chain connects TRBV10-2 to TRBJ1-1; no clear D. The CDR3 loop reads CASRLIGGSTEAFF. For the CDR3, the DNA is TGCGCCAGCAGACTGATTGGAGGGAGCACTGAAGCTTTCTTT.